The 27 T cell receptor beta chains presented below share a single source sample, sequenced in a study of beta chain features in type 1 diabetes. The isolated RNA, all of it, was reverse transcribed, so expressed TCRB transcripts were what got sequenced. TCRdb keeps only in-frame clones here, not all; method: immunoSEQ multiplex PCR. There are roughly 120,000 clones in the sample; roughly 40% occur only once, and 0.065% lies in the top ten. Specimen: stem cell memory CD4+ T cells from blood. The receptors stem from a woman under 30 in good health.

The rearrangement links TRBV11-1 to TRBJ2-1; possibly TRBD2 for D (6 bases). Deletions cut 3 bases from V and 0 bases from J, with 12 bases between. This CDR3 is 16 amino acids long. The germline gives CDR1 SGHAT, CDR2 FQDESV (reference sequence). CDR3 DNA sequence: TGTGCCAGCAGCTTCTCGGGGGTGGGCTCCTACAATGAGCAGTTCTTC. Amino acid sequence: CASSFSGVGSYNEQFF. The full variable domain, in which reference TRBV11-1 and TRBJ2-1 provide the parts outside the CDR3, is EAEVAQSPRYKITEKSQAVAFWCDPISGHATLYWYRQILGQGPELLVQFQDESVVDDSQLPKDRFSAERLKGVDSTLKIQPAELGDSAMYLCASSFSGVGSYNEQFFGPGTRLTVL.

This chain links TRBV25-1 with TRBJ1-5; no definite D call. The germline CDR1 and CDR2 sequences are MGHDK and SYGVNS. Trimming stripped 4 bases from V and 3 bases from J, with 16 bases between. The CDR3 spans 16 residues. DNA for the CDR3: TGTGCCAGCAGTGGATCTCCCCCCACTCCCAATCAGCCCCAGCATTTT. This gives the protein CASSGSPPTPNQPQHF.

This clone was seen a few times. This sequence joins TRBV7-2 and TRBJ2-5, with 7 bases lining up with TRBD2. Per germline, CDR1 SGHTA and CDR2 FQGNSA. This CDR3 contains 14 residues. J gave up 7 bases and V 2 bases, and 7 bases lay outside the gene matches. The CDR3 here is CASSLSGTIGTQYF. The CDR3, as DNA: TGTGCCAGCAGCTTATCCGGGACTATAGGGACCCAGTACTTC.

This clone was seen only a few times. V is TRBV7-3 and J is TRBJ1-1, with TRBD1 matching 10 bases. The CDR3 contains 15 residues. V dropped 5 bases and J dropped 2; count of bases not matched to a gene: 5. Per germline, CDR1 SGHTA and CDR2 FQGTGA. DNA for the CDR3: TGTGCCAGCAGCCCTTCGACAGGGGGCAACACTGAAGCTTTCTTT. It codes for CASSPSTGGNTEAFF.

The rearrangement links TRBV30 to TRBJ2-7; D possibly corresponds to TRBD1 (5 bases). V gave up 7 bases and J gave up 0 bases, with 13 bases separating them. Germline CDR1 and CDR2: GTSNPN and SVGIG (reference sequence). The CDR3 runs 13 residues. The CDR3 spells CAYIQVSSYEQYF. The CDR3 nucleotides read TGTGCCTATATACAGGTCAGCTCCTACGAGCAGTACTTC. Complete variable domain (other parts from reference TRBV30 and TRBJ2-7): SQTIHQWPATLVQPVGSPLSLECTVEGTSNPNLYWYRQAAGRGLQLLFYSVGIGQISSEVPQNLSASRPQDRQFILSSKKLLLSDSGFYLCAYIQVSSYEQYFGPGTRLTVT.

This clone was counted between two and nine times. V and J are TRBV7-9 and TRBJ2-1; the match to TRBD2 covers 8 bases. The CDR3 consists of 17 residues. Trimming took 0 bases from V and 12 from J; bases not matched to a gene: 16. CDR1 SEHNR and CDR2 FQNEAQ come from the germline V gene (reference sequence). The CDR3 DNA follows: TGTGCCAGCAGCTTAGCTCCGAGCGGGAGACTACTACCCGGGCAGTTCTTC. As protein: CASSLAPSGRLLPGQFF.

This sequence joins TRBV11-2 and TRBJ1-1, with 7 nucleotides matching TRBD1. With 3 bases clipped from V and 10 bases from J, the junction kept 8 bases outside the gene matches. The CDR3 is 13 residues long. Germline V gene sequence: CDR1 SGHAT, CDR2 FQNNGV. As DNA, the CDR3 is TGTGCCAGCAGCTTCACAGGGGAAGGCGCAGCTTTCTTT. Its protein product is CASSFTGEGAAFF.

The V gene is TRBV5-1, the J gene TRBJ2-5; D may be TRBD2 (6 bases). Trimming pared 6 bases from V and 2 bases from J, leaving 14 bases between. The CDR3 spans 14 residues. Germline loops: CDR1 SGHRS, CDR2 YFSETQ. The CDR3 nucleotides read TGCGCCAGCACCCTCGGACTACTACAAGAGACCCAGTACTTC. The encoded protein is CASTLGLLQETQYF.

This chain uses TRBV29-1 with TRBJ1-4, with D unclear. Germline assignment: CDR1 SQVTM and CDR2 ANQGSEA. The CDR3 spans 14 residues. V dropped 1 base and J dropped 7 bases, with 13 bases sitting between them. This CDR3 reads CSVEVPRRGEKLFF. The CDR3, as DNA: TGCAGCGTTGAAGTTCCAAGGCGGGGTGAAAAACTGTTTTTT.

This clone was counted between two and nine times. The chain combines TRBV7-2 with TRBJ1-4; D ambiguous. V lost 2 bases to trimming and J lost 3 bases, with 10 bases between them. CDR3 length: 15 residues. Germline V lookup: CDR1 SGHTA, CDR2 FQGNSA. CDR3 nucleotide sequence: TGTGCCAGCAGCTTAATGGGAGGGCCTAATGAAAAACTGTTTTTT. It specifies CASSLMGGPNEKLFF.

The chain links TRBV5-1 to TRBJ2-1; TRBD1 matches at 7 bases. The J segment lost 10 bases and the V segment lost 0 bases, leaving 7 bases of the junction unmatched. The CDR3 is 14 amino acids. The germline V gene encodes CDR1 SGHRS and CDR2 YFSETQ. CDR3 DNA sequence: TGCGCCAGCAGCTTGGGACAGGGCGGTGAAGAGCAGTTCTTC. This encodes CASSLGQGGEEQFF.

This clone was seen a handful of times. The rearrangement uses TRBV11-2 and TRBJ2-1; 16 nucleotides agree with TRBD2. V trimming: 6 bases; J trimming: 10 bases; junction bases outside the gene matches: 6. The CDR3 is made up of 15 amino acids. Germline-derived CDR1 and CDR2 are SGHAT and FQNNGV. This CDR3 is CASSTGTSGRGEQFF. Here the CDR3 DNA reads TGTGCCAGCAGTACCGGGACTAGCGGGAGGGGAGAGCAGTTCTTC.

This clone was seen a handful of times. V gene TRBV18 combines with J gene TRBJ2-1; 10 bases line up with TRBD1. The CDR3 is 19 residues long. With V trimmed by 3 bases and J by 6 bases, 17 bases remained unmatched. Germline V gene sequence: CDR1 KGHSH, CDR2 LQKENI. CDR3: CASSPRDRGALGVFNEQFF. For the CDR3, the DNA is TGTGCCAGCTCACCCCGGGACAGGGGCGCGTTGGGGGTTTTCAATGAGCAGTTCTTC. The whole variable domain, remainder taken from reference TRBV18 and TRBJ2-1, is NAGVMQNPRHLVRRRGQEARLRCSPMKGHSHVYWYRQLPEEGLKFMVYLQKENIIDESGMPKERFSAEFPKEGPSILRIQQVVRGDSAAYFCASSPRDRGALGVFNEQFFGPGTRLTVL.

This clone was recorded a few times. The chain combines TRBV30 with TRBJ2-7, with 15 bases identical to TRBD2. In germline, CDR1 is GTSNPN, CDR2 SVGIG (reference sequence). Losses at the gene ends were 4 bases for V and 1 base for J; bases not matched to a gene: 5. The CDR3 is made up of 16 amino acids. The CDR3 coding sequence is TGTGCCTGGATGGACGGGACTAGCGGGAGGTCCTACGAGCAGTACTTC. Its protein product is CAWMDGTSGRSYEQYF. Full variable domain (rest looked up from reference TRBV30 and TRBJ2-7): SQTIHQWPATLVQPVGSPLSLECTVEGTSNPNLYWYRQAAGRGLQLLFYSVGIGQISSEVPQNLSASRPQDRQFILSSKKLLLSDSGFYLCAWMDGTSGRSYEQYFGPGTRLTVT.

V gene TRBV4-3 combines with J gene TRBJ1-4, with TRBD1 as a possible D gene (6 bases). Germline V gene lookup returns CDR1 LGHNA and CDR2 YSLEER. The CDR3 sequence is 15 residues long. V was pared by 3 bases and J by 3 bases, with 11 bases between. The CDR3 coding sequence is TGCGCCAGCAGCCAGGAACAGGGCCCTAATGAAAAACTGTTTTTT. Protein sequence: CASSQEQGPNEKLFF.

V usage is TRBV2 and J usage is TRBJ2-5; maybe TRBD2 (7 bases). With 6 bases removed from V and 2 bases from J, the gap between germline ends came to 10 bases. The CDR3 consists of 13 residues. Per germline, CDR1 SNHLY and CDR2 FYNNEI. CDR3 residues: CASSGGRQETQYF. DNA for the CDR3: TGTGCCAGCAGCGGGGGGCGGCAAGAGACCCAGTACTTC. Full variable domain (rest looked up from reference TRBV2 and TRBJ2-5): EPEVTQTPSHQVTQMGQEVILRCVPISNHLYFYWYRQILGQKVEFLVSFYNNEISEKSEIFDDQFSVERPDGSNFTLKIRSTKLEDSAMYFCASSGGRQETQYFGPGTRLLVL.

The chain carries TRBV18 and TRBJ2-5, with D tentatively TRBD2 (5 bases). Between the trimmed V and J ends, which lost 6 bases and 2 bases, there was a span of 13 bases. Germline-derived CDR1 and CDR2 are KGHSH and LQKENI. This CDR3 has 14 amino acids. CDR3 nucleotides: TGTGCCAGCTCCACCCTCCGGGGACAAGAGACCCAGTACTTC. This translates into CASSTLRGQETQYF.

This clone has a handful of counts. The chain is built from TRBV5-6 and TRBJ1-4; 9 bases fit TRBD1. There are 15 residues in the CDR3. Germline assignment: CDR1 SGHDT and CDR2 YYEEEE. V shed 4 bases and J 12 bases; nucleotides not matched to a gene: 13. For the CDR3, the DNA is TGTGCCAGCAGCCGGGGACAGGGACCAATGGGGCAACTGTTTTTT. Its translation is CASSRGQGPMGQLFF.

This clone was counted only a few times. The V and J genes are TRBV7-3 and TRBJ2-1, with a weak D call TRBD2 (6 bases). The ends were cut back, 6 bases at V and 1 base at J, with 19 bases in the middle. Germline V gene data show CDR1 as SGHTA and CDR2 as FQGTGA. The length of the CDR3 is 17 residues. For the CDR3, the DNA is TGTGCCAGCAGTTGGGGACCCCGGGAGTTTTCCTACAATGAGCAGTTCTTC. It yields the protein CASSWGPREFSYNEQFF.

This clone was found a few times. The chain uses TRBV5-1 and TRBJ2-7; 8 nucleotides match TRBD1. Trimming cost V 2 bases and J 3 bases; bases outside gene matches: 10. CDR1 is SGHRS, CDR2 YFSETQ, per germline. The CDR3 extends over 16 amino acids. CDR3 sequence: CASSFHGQGMGYEQYF. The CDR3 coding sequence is TGCGCCAGCAGCTTCCACGGACAGGGTATGGGCTACGAGCAGTACTTC.

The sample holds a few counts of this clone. CDR3 nucleotide sequence: TGTGCCAGCAGTTACTTGAGCTCCCGGGGGGAGCAGTACTTC. It codes for CASSYLSSRGEQYF. V and J are TRBV6-5 and TRBJ2-7; weak D call: TRBD2 (6 bases). Trimming shortened V by 1 base and J by 7 bases, and 14 bases separated the two germline ends. CDR1 is MNHEY, CDR2 SVGAGI, per germline. The CDR3 has 14 amino acids.

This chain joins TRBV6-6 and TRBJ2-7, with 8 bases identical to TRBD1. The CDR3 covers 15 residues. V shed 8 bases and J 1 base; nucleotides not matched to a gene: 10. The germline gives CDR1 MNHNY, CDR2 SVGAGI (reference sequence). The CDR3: CASVPTGASSYEQYF. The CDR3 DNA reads TGTGCCAGCGTCCCGACAGGGGCCAGTTCCTACGAGCAGTACTTC.

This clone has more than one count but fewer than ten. CDR3 amino acids: CAISERGGGETQYF. The CDR3 nucleotides are TGTGCCATCAGTGAGAGAGGTGGAGGAGAGACCCAGTACTTC. V is TRBV10-3 and J is TRBJ2-5, with D possibly being TRBD2 (5 bases). CDR3 size: 14 residues. Trimming shortened V by 2 bases and J by 4 bases, and 11 bases separated the two germline ends. Germline V gene sequence: CDR1 ENHRY, CDR2 SYGVKD.

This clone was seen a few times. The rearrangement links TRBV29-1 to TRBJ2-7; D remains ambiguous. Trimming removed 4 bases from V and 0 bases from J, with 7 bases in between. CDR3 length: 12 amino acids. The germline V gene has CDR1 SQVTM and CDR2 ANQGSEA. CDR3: CSVVAASYEQYF. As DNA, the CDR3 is TGCAGCGTTGTGGCGGCCTCCTACGAGCAGTACTTC.

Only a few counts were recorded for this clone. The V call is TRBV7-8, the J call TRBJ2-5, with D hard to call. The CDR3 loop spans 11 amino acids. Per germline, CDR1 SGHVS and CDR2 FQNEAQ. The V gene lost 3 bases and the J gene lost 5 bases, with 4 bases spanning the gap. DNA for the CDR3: TGTGCCAGCAGCTTTCAGGAGACCCAGTACTTC. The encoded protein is CASSFQETQYF. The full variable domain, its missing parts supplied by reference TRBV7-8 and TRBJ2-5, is GAGVSQSPRYKVAKRGQDVALRCDPISGHVSLFWYQQALGQGPEFLTYFQNEAQLDKSGLPSDRFFAERPEGSVSTLKIQRTQQEDSAVYLCASSFQETQYFGPGTRLLVL.

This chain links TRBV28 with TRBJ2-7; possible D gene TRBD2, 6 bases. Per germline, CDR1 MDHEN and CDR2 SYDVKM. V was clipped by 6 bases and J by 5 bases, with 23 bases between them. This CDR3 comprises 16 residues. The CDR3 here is CASSLPGTRAGNEQYF. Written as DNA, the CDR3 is TGTGCCAGCAGCCTACCCGGAACCAGGGCGGGGAACGAGCAGTACTTC.

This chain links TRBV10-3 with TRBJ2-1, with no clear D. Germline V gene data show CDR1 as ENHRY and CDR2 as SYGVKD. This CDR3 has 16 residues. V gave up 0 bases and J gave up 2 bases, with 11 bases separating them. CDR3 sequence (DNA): TGTGCCATCAGTGAGTCGAACTCTTTCCCCTACAATGAGCAGTTCTTC. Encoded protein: CAISESNSFPYNEQFF.